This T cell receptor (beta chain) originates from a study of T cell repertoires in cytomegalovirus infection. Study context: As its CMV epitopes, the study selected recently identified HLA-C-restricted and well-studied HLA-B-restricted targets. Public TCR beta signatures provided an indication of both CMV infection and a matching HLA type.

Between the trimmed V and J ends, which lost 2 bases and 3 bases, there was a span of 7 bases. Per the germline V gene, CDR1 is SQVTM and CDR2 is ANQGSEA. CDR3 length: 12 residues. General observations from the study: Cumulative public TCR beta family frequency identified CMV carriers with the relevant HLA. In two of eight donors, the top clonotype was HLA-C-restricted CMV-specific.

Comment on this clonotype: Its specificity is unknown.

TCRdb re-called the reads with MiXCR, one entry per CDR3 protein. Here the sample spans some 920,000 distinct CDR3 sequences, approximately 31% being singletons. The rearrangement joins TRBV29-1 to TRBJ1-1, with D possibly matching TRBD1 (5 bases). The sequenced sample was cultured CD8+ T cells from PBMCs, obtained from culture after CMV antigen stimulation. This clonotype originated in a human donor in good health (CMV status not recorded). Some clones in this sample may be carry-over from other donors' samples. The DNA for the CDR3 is TGCAGCGTTGAATCAGGGTACACTGAAGCTTTCTTT. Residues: CSVESGYTEAFF.